Following are 11 T cell receptor beta chains from one sample sequenced in a study of vaccination and CD4 T cells after COVID-19. An Oncomine TCR Beta short-read assay was used to sequence the DNA from cultured CD4+ T cells. TCRdb ran MiXCR on the PCR reads and lists one entry per CDR3 protein. The sample lists tens of thousands of distinct CDR3 sequences, about 54% occurring once. Their recognized antigens are unknown. Treatment in this sample: roughly 11-day PBMC culture with coronavirus spike peptide pools or control peptides (ViraFEST assay). The sample was CD4+ T cells from blood, cultured in vitro. These TCRs come from a human donor who had recovered from COVID-19.

As to this clonotype: The junction departs from germline at one end; a sequencing error may be responsible. CDR3: CASSSKNTGELFF. DNA of the CDR3: TGTGCTAGCAGTTCGAAGAACACCGGGGAGCTGTTTTTT. J is TRBJ2-2 and V is TRBV7-6; D is uncertain. The germline V gene has CDR1 SGHVS and CDR2 FNYEAQ. CDR3 size: 13 residues.

The rearrangement joins TRBV20-1 to TRBJ1-2, with D maybe TRBD1 (6 bases). The CDR3 sequence is 13 residues long. Germline lookup yields CDR1 DFQATT and CDR2 SNEGSKA (reference sequence). V was shortened by 5 bases and J by 1 base, with 11 bases between the two germline ends. Written as DNA, the CDR3 is TGCAGTGCTGGGGACACCCGTAACTATGGCTACACCTTC. Amino acid sequence: CSAGDTRNYGYTF.

This clonotype occurred a few times. The chain is built from TRBV11-3 and TRBJ2-5; 10 bases align to TRBD2. This CDR3 region has 16 residues. Germline V gene data show CDR1 as SGHNT and CDR2 as YENEEA. With 2 bases clipped from V and 5 bases from J, the junction kept 8 bases outside the gene matches. DNA for the CDR3: TGTGCCAGCAGCTTACGGGCTAGCGGGAGTGTGGAGACCCAGTACTTC. Protein sequence: CASSLRASGSVETQYF.

This clonotype has only one observation. The V gene is TRBV10-3, the J gene TRBJ2-5, with D possibly matching TRBD2 (5 bases). Trimming cost V 6 bases and J 2 bases, with 13 bases left between them. Germline CDR1 ENHRY, CDR2 SYGVKD. CDR3 length equals 14 residues. CDR3 DNA sequence: TGTGCCATCAGCTCACCGACGGGACAAGAGACCCAGTACTTC. Its translation: CAISSPTGQETQYF.

This clonotype occurred a few times. The V call is TRBV4-3, the J call TRBJ2-3; 10 bases align to TRBD2. The CDR3 length is 17 residues. CDR1 and CDR2 (germline): LGHNA, YSLEER. Trimming cost V 0 bases and J 5 bases; bases outside gene matches: 8. The CDR3 sequence is CASSQEGLAGEQDTQYF. CDR3 coding DNA: TGCGCCAGCAGCCAAGAGGGCCTAGCGGGAGAACAAGATACGCAGTATTTT.

The chain combines TRBV2 with TRBJ1-1; no firm D call. The length of the CDR3 is 13 residues. V dropped 3 bases and J dropped 1 base, with 6 bases sitting between them. The germline V gene has CDR1 SNHLY and CDR2 FYNNEI. The CDR3 nucleotides are TGTGCCAGCAGTGATTCAGCGAACACTGAAGCTTTCTTT. It specifies CASSDSANTEAFF.

The chain is built from TRBV15 and TRBJ2-3; 9 bases align to TRBD2. Germline CDR1 and CDR2: LNHNV and YYDKDF (reference sequence). The trim removed 4 bases at V and 4 bases at J, leaving 9 bases unmatched. CDR3 size: 16 residues. The CDR3 DNA sequence: TGTGCCACCAGCAAGAGGGGTAGCGGGGGTCCAGATACGCAGTATTTT. Translated, it gives CATSKRGSGGPDTQYF.

In its sample, this clonotype was seen a few times. The chain couples TRBV7-2 to TRBJ2-2; 9 bases map to TRBD1. The V gene end was trimmed by 5 bases and the J gene end by 7 bases; junction bases not matched to a gene: 8. Germline lookup yields CDR1 SGHTA and CDR2 FQGNSA. The CDR3 sequence is 15 residues long. CDR3 amino acids: CASSPGTGYGGELFF. The CDR3 DNA sequence: TGTGCCAGCAGCCCCGGGACAGGGTACGGCGGGGAGCTGTTTTTT. Variable domain in full (rest from reference TRBV7-2 and TRBJ2-2): GAGVSQSPSNKVTEKGKDVELRCDPISGHTALYWYRQSLGQGLEFLIYFQGNSAPDKSGLPSDRFSAERTGGSVSTLTIQRTQQEDSAVYLCASSPGTGYGGELFFGEGSRLTVL.

The chain employs TRBV30 and TRBJ2-3; no reliable D call. From germline, CDR1 is GTSNPN and CDR2 SVGIG (reference sequence). The germline V and J ends were trimmed by 2 bases and 5 bases, with 11 bases remaining between them. The CDR3 runs 13 residues. CDR3 sequence (DNA): TGTGCCTGGAGTACTCCGTTGGGAGATACGCAGTATTTT. Amino acid sequence: CAWSTPLGDTQYF. The complete variable domain, with remaining parts taken from reference TRBV30 and TRBJ2-3, reads SQTIHQWPATLVQPVGSPLSLECTVEGTSNPNLYWYRQAAGRGLQLLFYSVGIGQISSEVPQNLSASRPQDRQFILSSKKLLLSDSGFYLCAWSTPLGDTQYFGPGTRLTVL.

The rearrangement uses TRBV20-1 and TRBJ2-1; D not resolved. Germline CDR1 DFQATT, CDR2 SNEGSKA (reference sequence). This CDR3 comprises 11 residues. V shed 6 bases and J shed 4 bases, with 7 bases lying between them. CDR3 sequence reads: CSAGRYNEQFF. The CDR3 nucleotides are TGCAGTGCCGGACGGTACAATGAGCAGTTCTTC.

This clonotype showed up just a few times. The chain carries TRBV6-1 and TRBJ1-1; TRBD1 might be the D (6 bases). Germline CDR1 MNHNS, CDR2 SASEGT. V was trimmed by 5 bases and J by 5 bases, leaving 21 bases between them. This CDR3 has 16 amino acids. CDR3 in DNA: TGTGCCAGCAGTCCCTCACATGTAGGAGGGGGGACTGAAGCTTTCTTT. Its translation is CASSPSHVGGGTEAFF.